This passage covers 25 T cell receptor beta chains from one sample sequenced in a study of PD-1 blockade in mismatch repair-deficient tumors listed by TCRdb under 2017. Library generation was performed with the immunoSEQ multiplex PCR assay. Sourced from immuneACCESS, this table was stored by TCRdb with only in-frame sequences that have V and J called. A share of the clones is absent; for the studies checked, an unresolved V gene accounts for under half, and the remainder has no known explanation. Counted in this sample were 30,000 to 45,000 clones; 70% to 90% of them appeared once. The ten largest account for roughly 3.5% of the sample. Material: peripheral blood, obtained 75 to 85 weeks after starting pembrolizumab. The origin of the receptors is an adult with mismatch repair-deficient cancer.

The chain couples TRBV7-9 to TRBJ1-3; D gene unclear. The V gene lost 2 bases and the J gene lost 7 bases, with 6 bases spanning the gap. Germline V gene sequence: CDR1 SEHNR, CDR2 FQNEAQ (reference sequence). The CDR3 length is 12 residues. Here the CDR3 reads CASSLNPNTIYF. CDR3 bases: TGTGCCAGCAGCTTAAACCCCAACACCATATATTTT.

V usage is TRBV15 and J usage is TRBJ2-7; D is perhaps TRBD2 (5 bases). The length of the CDR3 is 18 residues. From germline, CDR1 is LNHNV and CDR2 YYDKDF (reference sequence). Trimming took off 0 bases at V and 7 bases at J, with 25 bases between the two ends. This CDR3 is CATSRDPTYFVTPGEQYF. The CDR3 DNA reads as TGTGCCACCAGCAGAGACCCGACCTATTTTGTCACGCCGGGGGAGCAGTACTTC.

This chain connects TRBV7-2 to TRBJ1-5, with 9 bases fitting TRBD1. With 0 bases clipped from V and 1 base from J, the junction kept 7 bases outside the gene matches. Germline-derived CDR1 and CDR2 are SGHTA and FQGNSA. The length of the CDR3 is 18 residues. The DNA of the CDR3 is TGTGCCAGCAGCTTAGCAAGTTCACAGGGGGCCAGCAATCAGCCCCAGCATTTT. As protein: CASSLASSQGASNQPQHF.

The chain joins TRBV5-1 to TRBJ2-1; no firm D call. Germline-derived CDR1 and CDR2 are SGHRS and YFSETQ. The CDR3 runs 14 residues. V was clipped by 7 bases and J by 4 bases, with 15 bases between them. The CDR3 is CASGEGLVYNEQFF. In nucleotides, the CDR3 is TGCGCCAGCGGTGAAGGTCTAGTTTACAATGAGCAGTTCTTC.

The chain couples TRBV10-2 to TRBJ2-1; D tentatively fits TRBD1 or TRBD2 (6 bases each). The V end lost 6 bases, the J end lost 0 bases, and 15 bases lay between the germline ends. Germline V gene sequence: CDR1 WSHSY, CDR2 SAAADI. The CDR3 contains 16 residues. The DNA of the CDR3 is TGCGCCAGCAGCGGGGGCGGCGGGGTCTCCTACAATGAGCAGTTCTTC. The encoded protein is CASSGGGGVSYNEQFF.

The V call is TRBV27, the J call TRBJ2-3; D unresolved. V lost 2 bases and J lost 0, with 12 bases in between. CDR1 and CDR2 from the germline V gene are MNHEY and SMNVEV (reference sequence). The CDR3 sequence is 16 residues long. CDR3 in amino acids: CASSLGRMTSTDTQYF. The CDR3 coding sequence is TGTGCCAGCAGTTTAGGACGGATGACTAGCACAGATACGCAGTATTTT.

The V call is TRBV19, the J call TRBJ2-7; D not resolved. The V end was cut by 5 bases, the J end by 2 bases, with 13 bases between. Germline V gene lookup returns CDR1 LNHDA and CDR2 SQIVND (reference sequence). The CDR3 is made up of 14 amino acids. The CDR3 sequence: CASSATKATYEQYF. CDR3 coding DNA: TGTGCCAGTAGTGCAACCAAAGCTACCTACGAGCAGTACTTC. Drawing the rest from reference TRBV19 and TRBJ2-7, the complete variable domain is DGGITQSPKYLFRKEGQNVTLSCEQNLNHDAMYWYRQDPGQGLRLIYYSQIVNDFQKGDIAEGYSVSREKKESFPLTVTSAQKNPTAFYLCASSATKATYEQYFGPGTRLTVT.

In nucleotides, the CDR3 is TGTGCCAGCAGTGACTCTGGCGGGAGCACAGATACGCAGTATTTT. Amino acids: CASSDSGGSTDTQYF. The chain recombines TRBV6-4 with TRBJ2-3, with D maybe TRBD2 (5 bases). Per germline, CDR1 MRHNA and CDR2 SNTAGT. V lost 0 bases and J 0 bases, leaving 7 bases between the germline ends. The CDR3 is 15 residues long.

V is TRBV5-1 and J is TRBJ1-2, with 8 bases fitting TRBD1. There are 14 residues in the CDR3. CDR1 is SGHRS, CDR2 YFSETQ, per germline. The V segment lost 4 bases and the J segment 0 bases; nucleotides outside the gene matches: 2. CDR3 sequence: CASSKTGANYGYTF. Written as DNA, the CDR3 is TGCGCCAGCAGCAAGACAGGGGCTAACTATGGCTACACCTTC.

This chain links TRBV19 with TRBJ1-1; D is undetermined. The germline CDR1 and CDR2 sequences are LNHDA and SQIVND (reference sequence). There are 14 residues in the CDR3. V was trimmed by 6 bases and J by 1 base, leaving 12 bases between them. CDR3 residues: CASSNGYENTEAFF. The CDR3 coding sequence is TGTGCCAGTAGCAATGGATATGAGAACACTGAAGCTTTCTTT.

The chain links TRBV7-2 to TRBJ2-3, with 7 bases fitting TRBD1. In germline, CDR1 is SGHTA, CDR2 FQGNSA. The junction had 9 bases not matched to a gene; V was cut back by 5 bases and J by 1 base. This CDR3 contains 16 residues. CDR3 loop: CASSDYRGLGTDTQYF. CDR3 in DNA: TGTGCCAGCAGCGATTACAGGGGTTTGGGCACAGATACGCAGTATTTT.

V gene TRBV7-6 combines with J gene TRBJ2-7; D is ambiguous. The CDR3 is 13 residues long. Germline CDR1 reads SGHVS; CDR2 reads FNYEAQ. V gave up 1 base and J gave up 0 bases, with 4 bases separating them. CDR3 bases: TGTGCCAGCAGCTTAGGCCCCTCCTACGAGCAGTACTTC. This sequence encodes CASSLGPSYEQYF.

The chain uses TRBV6-1 and TRBJ1-2; 10 positions agree with TRBD1. This CDR3 contains 16 residues. Germline CDR1 reads MNHNS; CDR2 reads SASEGT. Trimming at V came to 4 bases and at J to 2 bases, leaving 7 bases not matched to a gene. CDR3 sequence: CASSALPGQGNYGYTF. CDR3 bases: TGTGCCAGCAGTGCTCTTCCGGGACAGGGGAACTATGGCTACACCTTC.

This chain links TRBV4-2 with TRBJ2-1; a possible D gene is TRBD2 (5 bases). CDR1 LGHNA and CDR2 YNFKEQ come from the germline V gene. Trimming shortened V by 3 bases and J by 6 bases, and 18 bases separated the two germline ends. The CDR3 covers 16 residues. The CDR3 nucleotides are TGTGCCAGCAGCCAGGCCCAGCGGATTGGCGGCAATGAGCAGTTCTTC. Its protein product is CASSQAQRIGGNEQFF.

The CDR3 nucleotides are TGTGCCAGCAGCCCCCGGGTCCCCGGCACTGAAGCTTTCTTT. Protein product: CASSPRVPGTEAFF. V gene TRBV5-4 combines with J gene TRBJ1-1, with D unclear. There are 14 residues in the CDR3. V gave up 4 bases and J gave up 4 bases, with 14 bases separating them. The germline V gene encodes CDR1 SGHNT and CDR2 YYREEE (reference sequence).

This chain joins TRBV30 and TRBJ2-2; no clear D. V lost 2 bases, J lost 6 bases, and 7 bases lay in between. CDR3 size: 12 residues. CDR1 and CDR2 (germline): GTSNPN, SVGIG (reference sequence). CDR3 nucleotides: TGTGCCTGGAGTTTTCACCCCGGGGAGCTGTTTTTT. It encodes CAWSFHPGELFF.

The genes are TRBV29-1 and TRBJ2-7; TRBD2 is a possible D gene (5 bases). V lost 5 bases and J 3 bases, leaving 17 bases between the germline ends. Germline assignment: CDR1 SQVTM and CDR2 ANQGSEA. The CDR3 consists of 14 residues. The CDR3, as DNA: TGCAGCGTTATCGGGGTCCTTACGGACTACGAGCAGTACTTC. Its translation: CSVIGVLTDYEQYF.

This chain links TRBV19 with TRBJ2-2; D uncertain. The CDR3 covers 12 residues. Trimming left V 4 bases short and J 5 bases short, with 5 bases between. Germline-derived CDR1 and CDR2 are LNHDA and SQIVND (reference sequence). The CDR3 sequence: CASSKLTGELFF. Here the CDR3 DNA reads TGTGCCAGTAGTAAGCTGACCGGGGAGCTGTTTTTT. The whole variable domain, remainder taken from reference TRBV19 and TRBJ2-2, is DGGITQSPKYLFRKEGQNVTLSCEQNLNHDAMYWYRQDPGQGLRLIYYSQIVNDFQKGDIAEGYSVSREKKESFPLTVTSAQKNPTAFYLCASSKLTGELFFGEGSRLTVL.

The rearrangement uses TRBV10-3 and TRBJ1-3; no clear D gene. Trimming took off 0 bases at V and 4 bases at J, with 13 bases between the two ends. This CDR3 is 16 amino acids long. Germline loops: CDR1 ENHRY, CDR2 SYGVKD. The CDR3 loop is CAISESVGEAGNTIYF. DNA for the CDR3: TGTGCCATCAGTGAGTCTGTGGGCGAGGCGGGAAACACCATATATTTT.

The V gene is TRBV30, the J gene TRBJ1-5, with D possibly TRBD1 on 6 matching bases. The CDR3 runs to 14 residues. Germline V lookup: CDR1 GTSNPN, CDR2 SVGIG (reference sequence). Trimming shortened V by 4 bases and J by 7 bases, and 17 bases separated the two germline ends. CDR3 in DNA: TGTGCCTGGAACTCCGGGGCAGGGGAACAGCCCCAGCATTTT. This sequence encodes CAWNSGAGEQPQHF. The entire variable domain, with the rest obtained from reference TRBV30 and TRBJ1-5, is as follows: SQTIHQWPATLVQPVGSPLSLECTVEGTSNPNLYWYRQAAGRGLQLLFYSVGIGQISSEVPQNLSASRPQDRQFILSSKKLLLSDSGFYLCAWNSGAGEQPQHFGDGTRLSIL.

For the CDR3, the DNA is TGTGCCAGCAGTTTTGCGGCAGGGCAAACCTACAATGAGCAGTTCTTC. Translation: CASSFAAGQTYNEQFF. This chain joins TRBV27 and TRBJ2-1, with TRBD1 as a possible D gene (5 bases). This CDR3 is built from 16 residues. The V and J ends lost 3 bases and 2 bases respectively, with 14 bases between them. CDR1 and CDR2 from the germline V gene are MNHEY and SMNVEV (reference sequence).

This clone has only one observation. The J gene is TRBJ2-1, the V gene TRBV2; possibly TRBD2 for D (6 bases). Trimming pared 4 bases from V and 4 bases from J, leaving 20 bases between. The CDR3 runs to 17 residues. Germline CDR1 is SNHLY and CDR2 is FYNNEI. CDR3 sequence: CASSGNLVGEAYNEQFF. The CDR3 nucleotides are TGTGCCAGCAGTGGCAACCTTGTCGGGGAGGCATACAATGAGCAGTTCTTC. The whole variable domain, filled in from reference TRBV2 and TRBJ2-1, reads EPEVTQTPSHQVTQMGQEVILRCVPISNHLYFYWYRQILGQKVEFLVSFYNNEISEKSEIFDDQFSVERPDGSNFTLKIRSTKLEDSAMYFCASSGNLVGEAYNEQFFGPGTRLTVL.

The chain combines TRBV7-2 with TRBJ2-3; a possible D gene is TRBD2 (6 bases). This CDR3 has 14 amino acids. V lost 5 bases and J 3 bases, leaving 12 bases between the germline ends. Germline assignment: CDR1 SGHTA and CDR2 FQGNSA. The CDR3 DNA reads TGTGCCAGCAGCCGTGTTGCGGGAACAGATACGCAGTATTTT. It codes for CASSRVAGTDTQYF.

Details on this clone: No DNA is shown, since the ends of the CDR3 on it are uncertain; the CDR3 is the one TCRdb lists. The J gene is TRBJ2-7, the V gene TRBV2. Per the germline V gene, CDR1 is SNHLY and CDR2 is FYNNEI. From its first to its last residue, the CDR3 has 15 amino acids. The CDR3 sequence: CASRALSGQGHEQYF.

The gene calls are TRBV5-6 and TRBJ1-5; no firm D call. V lost 3 bases and J 4 bases, leaving 5 bases between the germline ends. The CDR3 has 12 residues. The germline CDR1 and CDR2 sequences are SGHDT and YYEEEE. The CDR3 here is CASSSLNQPQHF. CDR3 sequence (DNA): TGTGCCAGCAGCTCGCTTAATCAGCCCCAGCATTTT.